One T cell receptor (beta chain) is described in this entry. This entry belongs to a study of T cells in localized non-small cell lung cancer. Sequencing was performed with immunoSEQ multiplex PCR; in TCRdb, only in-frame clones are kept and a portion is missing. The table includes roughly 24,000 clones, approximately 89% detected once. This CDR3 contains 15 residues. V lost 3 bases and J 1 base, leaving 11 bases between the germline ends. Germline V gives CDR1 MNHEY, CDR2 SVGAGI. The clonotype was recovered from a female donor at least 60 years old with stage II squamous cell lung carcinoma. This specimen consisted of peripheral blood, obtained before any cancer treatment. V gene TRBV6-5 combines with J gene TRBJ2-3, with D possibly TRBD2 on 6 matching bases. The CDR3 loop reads CASSYGGSRTDTQYF. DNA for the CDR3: TGTGCCAGCAGTTATGGGGGGTCCCGCACAGATACGCAGTATTTT.